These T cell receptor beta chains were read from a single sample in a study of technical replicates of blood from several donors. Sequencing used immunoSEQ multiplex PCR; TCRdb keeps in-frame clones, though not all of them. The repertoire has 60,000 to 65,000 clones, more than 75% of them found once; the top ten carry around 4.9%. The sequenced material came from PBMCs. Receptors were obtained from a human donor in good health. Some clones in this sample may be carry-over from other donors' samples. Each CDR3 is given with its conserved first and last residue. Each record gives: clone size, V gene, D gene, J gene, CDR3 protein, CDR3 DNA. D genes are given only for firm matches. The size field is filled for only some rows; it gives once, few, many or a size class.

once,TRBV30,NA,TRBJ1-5,CAWSRGGVQPQHF,TGTGCCTGGAGTAGAGGGGGAGTTCAGCCCCAGCATTTT
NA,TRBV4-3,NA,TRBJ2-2,CASSHQTPLAGELFF,TGCGCCAGCAGCCACCAGACACCGCTCGCCGGGGAGCTGTTTTTT
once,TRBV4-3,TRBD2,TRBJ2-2,CASSQALLAGGPTGELFF,TGCGCCAGCAGCCAAGCCCTCCTAGCGGGGGGGCCTACCGGGGAGCTGTTTTTT
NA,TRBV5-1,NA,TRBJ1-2,CASSPQPTNYGYTF,TGCGCCAGCAGCCCACAGCCAACTAACTATGGCTACACCTTC
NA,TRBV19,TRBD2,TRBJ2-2,CASTTTSGTNTGELFF,TGTGCCAGTACTACGACTAGCGGAACGAACACCGGGGAGCTGTTTTTT
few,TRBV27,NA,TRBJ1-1,CASSLSGGLNTEAFF,TGTGCCAGCAGTTTATCAGGAGGGCTGAACACTGAAGCTTTCTTT
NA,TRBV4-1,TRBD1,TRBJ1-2,CASSQGRQGLRGNYGYTF,TGCGCCAGCAGCCAAGGACGACAGGGCCTACGGGGTAACTATGGCTACACCTTC
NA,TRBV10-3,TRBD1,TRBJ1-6,CANGQGTGSPLHF,TGTGCCAATGGACAGGGGACGGGTTCACCCCTCCACTTT
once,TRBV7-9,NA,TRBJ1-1,CATSKKDRNRVLNTEAFF,TGTGCCACCTCGAAAAAGGACCGGAACAGGGTATTGAACACTGAAGCTTTCTTT
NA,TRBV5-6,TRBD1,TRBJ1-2,CASSLLTGGSNYGYTF,TGTGCCAGCAGCTTGCTCACAGGGGGAAGTAACTATGGCTACACCTTC
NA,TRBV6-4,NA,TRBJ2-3,CASSDQEGNTQYF,TGTGCCAGCAGTGACCAGGAAGGAAATACGCAGTATTTT
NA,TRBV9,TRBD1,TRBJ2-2,CASSDNRGSVGELFF,TGTGCCAGCAGCGACAACAGGGGCAGTGTCGGGGAGCTGTTTTTT
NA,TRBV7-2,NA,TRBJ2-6,CASSADSGANVLTF,TGTGCCAGCAGCGCAGACTCTGGGGCCAACGTCCTGACTTTC
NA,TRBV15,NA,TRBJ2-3,CATSRGSVDTQYF,TGTGCCACCAGCAGAGGTTCGGTCGATACGCAGTATTTT
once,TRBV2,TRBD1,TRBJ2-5,CASRDSTKTQYF,TGTGCCAGCCGGGACAGCACCAAGACCCAGTACTTC
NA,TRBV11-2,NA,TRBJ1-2,CASSFSSELSYTF,TGTGCCAGCAGCTTTTCCTCCGAACTAAGCTACACCTTC
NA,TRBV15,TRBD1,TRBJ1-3,CATSRTTGGNTIYF,TGTGCCACCAGCAGGACGACAGGGGGAAACACCATATATTTT
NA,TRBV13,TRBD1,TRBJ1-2,CASRGTDNYGYTF,TGTGCCAGCAGGGGGACAGATAACTATGGCTACACCTTC
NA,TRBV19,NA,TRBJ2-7,CASSIPGLSYEQYF,TGTGCCAGTAGCATCCCGGGTCTCTCCTACGAGCAGTACTTC
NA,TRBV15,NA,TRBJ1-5,CATSAGQPQHF,TGTGCCACCAGCGCCGGGCAGCCCCAGCATTTT
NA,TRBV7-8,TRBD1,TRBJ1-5,CASSLETGGHQPQHF,TGTGCCAGCAGCTTAGAGACAGGGGGGCATCAGCCCCAGCATTTT
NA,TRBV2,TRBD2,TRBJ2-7,CASSGFPSGRVHEQYF,TGTGCCAGCAGTGGATTTCCTAGCGGGAGAGTCCACGAGCAGTACTTC
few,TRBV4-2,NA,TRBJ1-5,CASSQGGGQPQHF,TGTGCCAGCAGCCAAGGGGGGGGTCAGCCCCAGCATTTT
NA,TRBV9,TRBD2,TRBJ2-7,CASSEGLAAYEQYF,TGTGCCAGCAGCGAGGGACTAGCAGCCTACGAGCAGTACTTC
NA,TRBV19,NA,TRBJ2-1,CASSIADSSYNEQFF,TGTGCCAGTAGTATAGCTGATAGCTCCTACAATGAGCAGTTCTTC